The rows below give T cell receptor beta chains drawn from one sample of a study of control samples from healthy donors and cancer patients. The data were produced by immunoSEQ multiplex PCR, yet TCRdb's version contains in-frame clones alone and is incomplete. The data contain about 410,000 clones, over 75% of them singletons. The sequenced sample consisted of PBMCs. All receptors derive from a man aged 40-50 years with head and neck cancer. The CDR3 runs from the conserved cysteine through the conserved F or W.

CDR3: CASSSTNGTPGPNEQFF
J: TRBJ2-1
length: 17
V: TRBV7-9

CDR3: CAWSGRGDTQYF
J: TRBJ2-3
length: 12
V: TRBV30

CDR3: CASSLVGGAATEAFF
J: TRBJ1-1
length: 15
V: TRBV7-2

CDR3: CASSPWVNYEQYF
J: TRBJ2-7
length: 13
V: TRBV19

CDR3: CASSSGRTGNTIYF
J: TRBJ1-3
length: 14
V: TRBV5-1

CDR3: CASSPAGTISYEQYF
J: TRBJ2-7
length: 15
V: TRBV18

CDR3: CASRGQGNQPQHF
J: TRBJ1-5
length: 13
V: TRBV6-5

CDR3: CASSLSAQVSYEQYF
J: TRBJ2-7
length: 15
V: TRBV7-6

CDR3: CASSLNGRNTEAFF
J: TRBJ1-1
length: 14
V: TRBV7-3

CDR3: CASSGTGADTQYF
J: TRBJ2-3
length: 13
V: TRBV5-1

CDR3: CASSQKPGLGSEQYF
J: TRBJ2-7
length: 15
V: TRBV3-1/TRBV3-2

CDR3: CASSVDRDGYEQYF
J: TRBJ2-7
length: 14
V: TRBV9

CDR3: CASRGNTGELFF
J: TRBJ2-2
length: 12
V: TRBV5-1

CDR3: CASSNPRKGVAGNTIYF
J: TRBJ1-3
length: 17
V: TRBV5-8

CDR3: CASSPPPPGPMYEQYF
J: TRBJ2-7
length: 16
V: TRBV7-9

CDR3: CASTLGGTSYNEQFF
J: TRBJ2-1
length: 15
V: TRBV5-1

CDR3: CASSFGDQPQHF
J: TRBJ1-5
length: 12
V: TRBV12-3/TRBV12-4

CDR3: CASSSTEYEQYF
J: TRBJ2-7
length: 12
V: TRBV6-5

CDR3: CASRVRDTYTDTQYF
J: TRBJ2-3
length: 15
V: TRBV7-8

CDR3: CASRRGTGKAFF
J: TRBJ1-1
length: 12
V: TRBV6-5

CDR3: CASSLGHETQYF
J: TRBJ2-5
length: 12
V: TRBV7-2

CDR3: CASSQDREDTQYF
J: TRBJ2-3
length: 13
V: TRBV3-1/TRBV3-2

CDR3: CASSLDRGWVGANVLTF
J: TRBJ2-6
length: 17
V: TRBV27

CDR3: CASSPGTVYEQYF
J: TRBJ2-7
length: 13
V: TRBV6-6

CDR3: CASGIQGAPSTEAFF
J: TRBJ1-1
length: 15
V: TRBV12-5

CDR3: CASSLSSGGYNEQFF
J: TRBJ2-1
length: 15
V: TRBV5-1

CDR3: CASSPTGINTEAFF
J: TRBJ1-1
length: 14
V: TRBV28

CDR3: CASSRTVGNEKLFF
J: TRBJ1-4
length: 14
V: TRBV5-1

CDR3: CASSLTAANTGELFF
J: TRBJ2-2
length: 15
V: TRBV11-3

CDR3: CASSPGQGVYEQYF
J: TRBJ2-7
length: 14
V: TRBV5-1

CDR3: CASSARQVQYF
J: TRBJ2-7
length: 11
V: TRBV3-1/TRBV3-2

CDR3: CASNTGTGDSPLHF
J: TRBJ1-6
length: 14
V: TRBV6-5

CDR3: CASSVATEEDTYGYTF
J: TRBJ1-2
length: 16
V: TRBV9

CDR3: CASSLTDPLGIQYF
J: TRBJ2-4
length: 14
V: TRBV27

CDR3: CASSLQGPNSPLHF
J: TRBJ1-6
length: 14
V: TRBV11-2

CDR3: CASSQPGQGYEQYF
J: TRBJ2-7
length: 14
V: TRBV4-1

CDR3: CASSPTTGTGGYTF
J: TRBJ1-2
length: 14
V: TRBV11-2

CDR3: CASSPRRGTGWTDTQYF
J: TRBJ2-3
length: 17
V: TRBV3-1/TRBV3-2

CDR3: CASSTEGPRIRTQYF
J: TRBJ2-5
length: 15
V: TRBV6-5

CDR3: CASTPFQGPNEKLFF
J: TRBJ1-4
length: 15
V: TRBV9